The source of this T cell receptor beta chain is a study of T cell responses to AZD1222 COVID-19 vaccine (dated by TCRdb to about 2021). For context, the study as a whole: A total of approximately 230 trial participants underwent TCR sequencing, of whom some 210 received two doses of AZD1222 and about 25 received two doses of the MenACWY control vaccine. Trial participants were enrolled into age subgroups of 18-55, 56-69 and 70-plus years, which contained around 150, 28 and 57 TCR-sequenced participants, respectively. The paper's findings and limits, for the study overall: The whole spike protein was spanned by vaccine-associated CD4 TCRs, and dominant responses were seen in regions 160-218 and 743-854. After two AZD1222 doses, spike-specific TCR breadth and depth were significantly higher than at day 0 and than in MenACWY recipients. Conclusions about previously exposed vaccinees are limited because only six or seven AZD1222 recipients were SARS-CoV-2 seropositive at baseline. No day 14 peak-response samples were available, so repertoires were characterized only after the peak T cell response. Nearly half of unique spike-specific TCRs reportedly recognized epitopes outside regions mutated in the B.1.351 and B.1.1.7 variants. Most participants were white British and females outnumbered males, and the authors suggested that clonal diversity may have been underestimated. In the small 56-69-year group, the increase in depth fell short of significance, most likely because of low power.

Cut back by 5 bases and 4 bases, the V and J ends lie 12 bases apart. CDR1 SGHVS and CDR2 FNYEAQ are derived from the germline V gene. Reading from cysteine to phenylalanine, the CDR3 counts 13 amino acids. Here the CDR3 DNA is all that survives: 39 bases in frame from base 1. The CDR3 regions of human TCRbeta chains were analyzed by immunosequencing. From the authors' description of their analysis: Repertoire TCRs were checked for matches against a reference library of SARS-CoV-2-specific TCRs that had been generated using the MIRA antigen-specificity platform. Breadth was defined as the fraction of unique TCRs that were SARS-CoV-2-associated, and depth was defined as the fraction of total T cells that were SARS-CoV-2-associated. Using the MIRA data, each spike-specific TCR was assigned both to the spike region to which the TCR was reactive and to a CD4 or CD8 class. Log10-transformed breadth and depth values were compared by one-way ANOVA with Sidak's multiple comparisons tests. The immuneACCESS repertoire file appears here via TCRdb, limited to in-frame rearrangements. These files lack a portion of the clones; in checked studies, under half of the deficit traces to unresolved V genes, and the cause of the others is not known. That table is the source of V, J and clone size, and D and trimming were worked out from the DNA. The sample table contains about 140,000 clones; only one count was recorded for 88% of them. The top ten clones comprise 3.1% of the sample.

As to this clone: It has no known antigen specificity. Base qualities are not recorded, but no much larger clone differs from it by a single base.

The time point label corresponds to: about 28 days (+/-7) after the second vaccine dose. AZD1222 recipients with second doses at about 4 weeks or about 12 weeks were pooled, because spike-specific TCR depth and breadth did not differ between schedules. Samples from vaccinated people were obtained from the UK trials COV001 and COV002, which included a single-blind randomized controlled phase 2/3 trial of AZD1222 (ChAdOx1 nCoV-19) in healthy adults. Trial participant PBMC samples were collected at day 0 and day 28 after the second dose for TCRbeta chain sequencing. The clonotype was recovered from an adult who received the AZD1222 COVID-19 vaccine. The sequencing used peripheral blood, collected 28 days after the second AZD1222 dose. The rearrangement combines TRBV7-6 with TRBJ2-7, with TRBD1 as a weak D call on 6 bases. DNA sequence: TGTGCCAGCAGCGAAGGACAGCAGTACGAGCAGTACTTC. Translation gives CASSEGQQYEQYF.